This entry concerns a single TCR beta chain. The CDR3 totals 14 residues. The ends were cut back, 3 bases at V and 6 bases at J, with 17 bases in the middle. Germline loops: CDR1 SQVTM, CDR2 ANQGSEA. This entry is derived from a study of blood T cell repertoires in COVID-19. Study background: Collection of acute and convalescent COVID-19 samples took place in the United States, Italy and Spain. The analysed material was cDNA or gDNA that came from T cells, B-cell-depleted T cells, or PBMCs.

Study processing details: Estimation of nucleated cell counts relied on the amplification of reference gene primers. Profiling relied on immunoSEQ multiplex PCR, and the TCRdb table lists in-frame clones only, not all of them. That table furnishes V, J and clone size, whereas the DNA furnished D and trimming. Found here are around 200,000 clones, 84% of them singletons; the top ten hold roughly 7.1%. This receptor was identified in a human donor in a cohort sampled during active COVID-19. This rearrangement joins TRBV29-1 to TRBJ1-1; D is undetermined. Sequencing was done on a sample of peripheral blood. CDR3 sequence reads: CSVDLAGVIAEAFF. The CDR3 DNA sequence: TGCAGCGTTGATCTCGCGGGTGTGATCGCTGAAGCTTTCTTT.